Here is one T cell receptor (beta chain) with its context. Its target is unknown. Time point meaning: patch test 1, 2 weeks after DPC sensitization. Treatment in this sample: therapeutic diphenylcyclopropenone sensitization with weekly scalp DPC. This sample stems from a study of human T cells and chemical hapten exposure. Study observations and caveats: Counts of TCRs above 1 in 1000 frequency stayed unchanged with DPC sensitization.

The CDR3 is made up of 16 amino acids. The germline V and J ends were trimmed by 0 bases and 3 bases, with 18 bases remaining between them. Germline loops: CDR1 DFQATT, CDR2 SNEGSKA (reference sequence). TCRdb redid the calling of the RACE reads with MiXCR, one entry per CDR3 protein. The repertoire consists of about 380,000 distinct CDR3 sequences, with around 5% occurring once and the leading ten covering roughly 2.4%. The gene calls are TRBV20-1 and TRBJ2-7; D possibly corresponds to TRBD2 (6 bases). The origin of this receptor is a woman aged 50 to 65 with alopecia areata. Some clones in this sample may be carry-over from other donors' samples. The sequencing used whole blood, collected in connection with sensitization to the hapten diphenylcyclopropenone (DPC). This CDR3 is CSARDPRVLALYEQYF. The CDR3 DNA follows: TGCAGTGCTAGAGATCCCCGAGTACTAGCACTCTACGAGCAGTACTTC.